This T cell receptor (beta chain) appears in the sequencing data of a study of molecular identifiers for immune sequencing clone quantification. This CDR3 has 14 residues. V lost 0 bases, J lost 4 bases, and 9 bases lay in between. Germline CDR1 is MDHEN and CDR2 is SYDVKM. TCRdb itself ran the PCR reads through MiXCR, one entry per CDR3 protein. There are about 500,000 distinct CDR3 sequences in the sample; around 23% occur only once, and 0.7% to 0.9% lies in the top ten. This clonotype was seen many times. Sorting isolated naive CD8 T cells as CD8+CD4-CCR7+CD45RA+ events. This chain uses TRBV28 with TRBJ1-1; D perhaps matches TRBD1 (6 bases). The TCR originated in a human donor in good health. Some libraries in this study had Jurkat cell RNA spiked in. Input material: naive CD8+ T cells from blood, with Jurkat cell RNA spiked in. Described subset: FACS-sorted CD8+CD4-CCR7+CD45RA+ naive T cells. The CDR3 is CASSLWGAGTEAFF. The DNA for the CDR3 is TGTGCCAGCAGTTTATGGGGGGCGGGCACTGAAGCTTTCTTT.